This T cell receptor beta chain was profiled in a study of OX40 agonist ivuxolimab in advanced cancers. Sequencing used immunoSEQ multiplex PCR; TCRdb keeps in-frame clones, though not all of them. The table has approximately 80,000 clones, about nine tenths seen once. This clone has a single count. This CDR3 is 14 amino acids long. Per germline, CDR1 SGHDT and CDR2 YYEEEE. The V and J ends lost 4 bases and 7 bases respectively, with 17 bases between them. The study sampled blood at baseline, cycle 4 day 1, and cycle 7 day 1. The material was CD4+ or CD8+ T cells sorted from blood, obtained in a trial of the OX40 agonist ivuxolimab. This chain links TRBV5-6 with TRBJ2-5, with D possibly being TRBD1 or TRBD2 (5 bases each). This receptor was taken from an adult with an advanced solid tumor such as melanoma, head and neck, liver or kidney cancer. The CDR3 region has the DNA TGTGCCAGCAGCCTCCGGGACCCCTCTTCGACCCAGTACTTC. Encoded protein: CASSLRDPSSTQYF.